The TCR beta chain described here comes from a study of T cells after yellow fever vaccination. The overall study: Low-cell-number fractions were prepared with SMART-Seq v4 Ultra Low Input. Whole-study results and caveats: The secondary response peaked faster, at day 5 versus 15, but was weaker. Relatively few clonotypes were ones that appeared in both CD4 and CD8 compartments.

Germline CDR1 and CDR2: SGHNT and YYREEE (reference sequence). V lost 4 bases to trimming and J lost 4 bases, with 17 bases between them. This CDR3 has 15 residues. The authors made TCR cDNA by 5'RACE template switching, adding a universal primer site and UMIs. TCRdb ran MiXCR on the 5' RACE reads and lists one entry per CDR3 protein. The table has some 52,000 distinct CDR3 sequences, around 6.7% seen once; the top ten hold 20% to 25%. The table lists this clonotype with a few counts. The source material was CD8+ T cells not binding an NS4B(214-222) dextramer, sorted from PBMCs, sampled around 45 days after the first yellow fever vaccination. This sequence joins TRBV5-4 and TRBJ1-2; unclear D gene. The clonotype comes from a man younger than 35 who received the YFV17D yellow fever vaccine. CDR3 bases: TGTGCCAGCAGCCGATACGGGGAAAAAGGCTATGGCTACACCTTC. Amino acids: CASSRYGEKGYGYTF.